Listed here are 32 T cell receptor beta chains from one sample, sequenced in a study of shared clonotypes between healthy human individuals. Repertoires were generated with immunoSEQ multiplex PCR, while TCRdb's copy carries only in-frame clones and drops some. The sample has around 1.9 million clones, around 93% seen once. CD45RO negativity and positive selection for CCR7 defined naive CD8 cells, a population that excluded terminally differentiated effector memory CD45RA+ cells. Material for sequencing was naive CD8+ T cells from PBMCs. Source of these receptors: a man between 18 and 29 years old in good health. Some clones in this sample may be carry-over from other donors' samples.

The V gene is TRBV9, the J gene TRBJ2-1, with 7 bases aligning to TRBD2. Germline V CDR1 and CDR2: SGDLS, YYNGEE. The CDR3 is 16 amino acids. J gave up 6 bases and V 2 bases, and 11 bases lay outside the gene matches. The CDR3 protein is CASSVGSGINSNEQFF. In DNA, the CDR3 is TGTGCCAGCAGCGTTGGGAGCGGGATTAATAGCAATGAGCAGTTCTTC.

The chain links TRBV5-4 to TRBJ2-1; the match to TRBD1 covers 9 bases. The CDR3 runs to 14 residues. J gave up 7 bases and V 4 bases, and 6 bases lay outside the gene matches. Germline V gene data show CDR1 as SGHNT and CDR2 as YYREEE (reference sequence). The CDR3 DNA sequence: TGTGCCAGCAGCACCGGACAGGGGTGGAATGAGCAGTTCTTC. Its translation is CASSTGQGWNEQFF.

The rearrangement joins TRBV28 to TRBJ2-1; TRBD2 might be the D (6 bases). In germline, CDR1 is MDHEN, CDR2 SYDVKM. Trimming took 7 bases from V and 4 from J, leaving 14 bases between them. CDR3 length: 14 residues. The CDR3 is CASTQEGLYNEQFF. CDR3 DNA: TGTGCCAGCACCCAGGAGGGCCTATACAATGAGCAGTTCTTC.

The rearrangement uses TRBV29-1 and TRBJ2-7, with TRBD1 matching over 10 bases. The CDR3 loop spans 12 amino acids. The germline V gene encodes CDR1 SQVTM and CDR2 ANQGSEA. The CDR3 coding sequence is TGCAGTTTCGGACAGGGGGCCTACGAGCAGTACTTC. Translation: CSFGQGAYEQYF.

A single count supports this clone. The chain links TRBV11-2 to TRBJ2-2; 7 positions agree with TRBD2. V lost 7 bases to trimming and J lost 1 base; unmatched junction nucleotides: 12. The germline V gene encodes CDR1 SGHAT and CDR2 FQNNGV. The CDR3 consists of 17 residues. CDR3 residues: CASTPAGRAMNTGELFF. Written as DNA, the CDR3 is TGTGCCAGCACTCCAGCGGGGAGGGCCATGAACACCGGGGAGCTGTTTTTT.

Points on this clone: Additional DNA sequences in this sample encode the identical CDR3. The chain combines TRBV19 with TRBJ2-1; 7 nucleotides match TRBD1. There are 14 residues in the CDR3. V shed 5 bases, J shed 4 bases, and the junction held 5 bases outside the gene matches. The germline V gene has CDR1 LNHDA and CDR2 SQIVND (reference sequence). CDR3 protein: CASSWTGGYNEQFF. CDR3 nucleotide sequence: TGTGCCAGTAGTTGGACAGGCGGGTACAATGAGCAGTTCTTC.

In regard to this clone: In the same sample, other DNA sequences code for this CDR3. J is TRBJ2-7 and V is TRBV6-5, with D possibly TRBD1 on 6 matching bases. The CDR3 has 13 amino acids. V was pared by 2 bases and J by 2 bases, with 7 bases between. The V gene's germline CDR1 is MNHEY and CDR2 SVGAGI. CDR3 protein: CASSYRGTYEQYF. The CDR3 DNA reads TGTGCCAGCAGTTACAGGGGGACCTACGAGCAGTACTTC.

This clone came up a few times. The J gene is TRBJ1-1, the V gene TRBV9; tentative D call: TRBD1 (5 bases). Trimming removed 4 bases from V and 8 bases from J, with 18 bases in between. Germline CDR1 is SGDLS and CDR2 is YYNGEE. The CDR3 runs to 14 residues. In nucleotides, the CDR3 is TGTGCCAGCAGCCTTAGGGGAAGCCCCGGGGAAGCTTTCTTT. Protein: CASSLRGSPGEAFF.

The V gene is TRBV7-3, the J gene TRBJ2-3; D may be TRBD2 (5 bases). CDR3 length equals 13 residues. Germline V gives CDR1 SGHTA, CDR2 FQGTGA. V lost 5 bases, J lost 3 bases, and 9 bases lay in between. The CDR3 sequence is CASSLKRTDTQYF. The CDR3 DNA reads as TGTGCCAGCAGCCTAAAGCGGACAGATACGCAGTATTTT.

This clone has just one count. This chain connects TRBV9 to TRBJ2-2; D not certain. V lost 5 bases and J 6 bases, leaving 8 bases between the germline ends. The CDR3 runs 12 residues. CDR1 SGDLS and CDR2 YYNGEE come from the germline V gene. The CDR3 loop is CASRGDPGELFF. In DNA form, the CDR3 reads TGTGCCAGCAGAGGCGATCCCGGGGAGCTGTTTTTT.

The chain has TRBV7-2 and TRBJ2-7; TRBD2 matches at 7 bases. This CDR3 comprises 16 residues. V was clipped by 1 base and J by 5 bases; unmatched bases: 11. Per the germline V gene, CDR1 is SGHTA and CDR2 is FQGNSA. The CDR3 DNA reads as TGTGCCAGCAGCTTAGGAGCCCGCGGGAGTAGCGACGAGCAGTACTTC. Translation gives CASSLGARGSSDEQYF. The variable domain in full, completed from reference TRBV7-2 and TRBJ2-7, reads GAGVSQSPSNKVTEKGKDVELRCDPISGHTALYWYRQSLGQGLEFLIYFQGNSAPDKSGLPSDRFSAERTGGSVSTLTIQRTQQEDSAVYLCASSLGARGSSDEQYFGPGTRLTVT.

This chain connects TRBV7-9 to TRBJ1-3; no reliable D call. CDR1 is SEHNR and CDR2 is FQNEAQ in the germline V gene (reference sequence). Trimming took off 7 bases at V and 4 bases at J, with 5 bases between the two ends. CDR3 length: 11 residues. DNA of the CDR3: TGTGCCAGCATCTTCGGAAACACCATATATTTT. This encodes CASIFGNTIYF.

V gene TRBV19 combines with J gene TRBJ2-1; tentatively, D is TRBD2 (7 bases). Germline loops: CDR1 LNHDA, CDR2 SQIVND (reference sequence). The CDR3 spans 13 residues. Trimming removed 7 bases at V and 6 bases at J, with 13 bases between. The CDR3 DNA reads TGTGCCAGTAACCTAAGGGGGGGCAATGAGCAGTTCTTC. This codes for CASNLRGGNEQFF.

The CDR3 here is CASTNAEETQYF. The CDR3 coding sequence is TGTGCCAGCACGAATGCGGAGGAGACCCAGTACTTC. J is TRBJ2-5 and V is TRBV11-2; unclear D gene. Germline V gene lookup returns CDR1 SGHAT and CDR2 FQNNGV. There are 12 residues in the CDR3. The ends were cut back, 7 bases at V and 5 bases at J, with 11 bases in the middle.

V is TRBV7-8 and J is TRBJ2-7; no clear D gene. Per the germline V gene, CDR1 is SGHVS and CDR2 is FQNEAQ. CDR3 length: 14 amino acids. V dropped 5 bases and J dropped 2 bases, with 13 bases sitting between them. The CDR3 bases are TGTGCCAGCAGCCCCCGGGCAGCCACCTACGAGCAGTACTTC. This encodes CASSPRAATYEQYF.

The chain joins TRBV6-5 to TRBJ2-7, with TRBD2 matching 8 bases. The CDR3 spans 14 residues. Looked up from germline, CDR1 is MNHEY and CDR2 is SVGAGI. Unmatched junction bases numbered 10, after V lost 6 bases and J lost 6 bases. The CDR3 nucleotides read TGTGCCAGCAGCCTCTTTGCGGGAGGTGGCGAGCAGTACTTC. The encoded protein is CASSLFAGGGEQYF.

This chain links TRBV9 with TRBJ2-2; 7 bases map to TRBD2. Trimming cost V 5 bases and J 4 bases; bases outside gene matches: 2. The CDR3 loop spans 13 amino acids. Germline V gives CDR1 SGDLS, CDR2 YYNGEE. CDR3 bases: TGTGCCAGCAGACTAGCGTTCACCGGGGAGCTGTTTTTT. This gives the protein CASRLAFTGELFF.

The chain recombines TRBV4-2 with TRBJ2-1; TRBD1 is a possible D gene (6 bases). CDR3 size: 16 residues. CDR1 and CDR2 from the germline V gene are LGHNA and YNFKEQ. V lost 4 bases, J lost 5 bases, and 18 bases lay in between. The CDR3 bases are TGTGCCAGCAGCCCGATCGAGGGGGACGAAGACAATGAGCAGTTCTTC. Residues: CASSPIEGDEDNEQFF.

V usage is TRBV7-8 and J usage is TRBJ2-7; 8 bases line up with TRBD1. The CDR3 sequence is 15 residues long. Germline CDR1 SGHVS, CDR2 FQNEAQ. The junction had 8 bases not matched to a gene; V was cut back by 5 bases and J by 2 bases. In nucleotides, the CDR3 is TGTGCCAGCAGCACCCGGACAGGGCCACCCTACGAGCAGTACTTC. The encoded protein is CASSTRTGPPYEQYF.

The V and J genes are TRBV7-8 and TRBJ1-1; TRBD1 is a possible D gene (5 bases). The CDR3 contains 13 residues. V gave up 7 bases and J gave up 4 bases, with 13 bases separating them. The germline V gene encodes CDR1 SGHVS and CDR2 FQNEAQ. CDR3 coding DNA: TGTGCCAGCACCGCAGGGAGTTTCACTGAAGCTTTCTTT. Its protein is CASTAGSFTEAFF.

This chain joins TRBV7-3 and TRBJ2-3; D tentatively fits TRBD1 or TRBD2 (5 bases each). The V end lost 3 bases, the J end lost 4 bases, and 11 bases lay between the germline ends. The CDR3 runs 14 residues. Germline loops: CDR1 SGHTA, CDR2 FQGTGA. CDR3 nucleotides: TGTGCCAGCAGCTTCAGCCGGGACCCAGATACGCAGTATTTT. Its protein product is CASSFSRDPDTQYF.

The rearrangement uses TRBV11-2 and TRBJ1-3; D ambiguous. Germline CDR1 and CDR2: SGHAT and FQNNGV. V lost 2 bases and J lost 7, with 9 bases in between. The CDR3 has 13 amino acids. CDR3 bases: TGTGCCAGCAGCTTACTCACGGAGAACACCATATATTTT. Translating it yields CASSLLTENTIYF. Combining the CDR3 with reference TRBV11-2 and TRBJ1-3 gives the whole variable domain EAGVAQSPRYKIIEKRQSVAFWCNPISGHATLYWYQQILGQGPKLLIQFQNNGVVDDSQLPKDRFSAERLKGVDSTLKIQPAKLEDSAVYLCASSLLTENTIYFGEGSWLTVV.

This chain joins TRBV7-3 and TRBJ2-2, with unresolved D. The germline V gene encodes CDR1 SGHTA and CDR2 FQGTGA. Trimming shortened V by 5 bases and J by 3 bases, and 19 bases separated the two germline ends. The CDR3 covers 17 residues. CDR3 DNA: TGTGCCAGCAGCCGTTTTCCAGGCTCTCCGGACACCGGGGAGCTGTTTTTT. This encodes CASSRFPGSPDTGELFF.

The V gene is TRBV5-1, the J gene TRBJ1-1, with 11 nucleotides matching TRBD1. The CDR3 is 15 residues long. The junction had 6 bases not matched to a gene; V was cut back by 3 bases and J by 5 bases. Germline CDR1 reads SGHRS; CDR2 reads YFSETQ. CDR3 sequence: CASSYGQGARTEAFF. The CDR3 nucleotides are TGCGCCAGCAGCTACGGACAGGGGGCTCGTACTGAAGCTTTCTTT. The whole variable domain, remainder taken from reference TRBV5-1 and TRBJ1-1, is KAGVTQTPRYLIKTRGQQVTLSCSPISGHRSVSWYQQTPGQGLQFLFEYFSETQRNKGNFPGRFSGRQFSNSRSEMNVSTLELGDSALYLCASSYGQGARTEAFFGQGTRLTVV.

This clone was found once. V is TRBV14 and J is TRBJ1-1; D ambiguous. This CDR3 comprises 12 residues. Germline V lookup: CDR1 SGHDN, CDR2 FVKESK. V was clipped by 4 bases and J by 5 bases, with 8 bases between them. Written as DNA, the CDR3 is TGTGCCAGCAGCCGACCACTTACTGAAGCTTTCTTT. Its translation is CASSRPLTEAFF.

The V call is TRBV2, the J call TRBJ1-4; TRBD1 agrees at 7 bases. The germline CDR1 and CDR2 sequences are SNHLY and FYNNEI. The CDR3 is made up of 17 amino acids. The junction had 15 bases not matched to a gene; V was cut back by 6 bases and J by 5 bases. CDR3 DNA sequence: TGTGCCAGCAGAACTCGGGACAGTTCCTTTCCAAATGAAAAACTGTTTTTT. Encoded protein: CASRTRDSSFPNEKLFF.

This chain joins TRBV27 and TRBJ2-7, with D unclear. This CDR3 contains 11 residues. V was shortened by 3 bases and J by 8 bases, with 8 bases between the two germline ends. Germline V gene sequence: CDR1 MNHEY, CDR2 SMNVEV (reference sequence). This chain's CDR3 is CASSFSNKQYF. DNA of the CDR3: TGTGCCAGCAGTTTCAGCAATAAGCAGTACTTC.

The chain recombines TRBV10-3 with TRBJ1-5; 7 bases agree with TRBD1. Germline V gene sequence: CDR1 ENHRY, CDR2 SYGVKD. V lost 5 bases, J lost 4 bases, and 5 bases stayed unmatched. This CDR3 has 14 residues. CDR3 in amino acids: CAISIGRGNQPQHF. The CDR3, as DNA: TGTGCCATCAGTATTGGCAGGGGGAATCAGCCCCAGCATTTT.

J is TRBJ2-2 and V is TRBV7-9; no clear D gene. The germline V gene encodes CDR1 SEHNR and CDR2 FQNEAQ (reference sequence). V gave up 6 bases and J gave up 1 base, with 15 bases separating them. This CDR3 comprises 16 residues. The CDR3 DNA reads as TGTGCCAGCAGTCCGAGAGTACAGATGAACACCGGGGAGCTGTTTTTT. It encodes CASSPRVQMNTGELFF. Filled out from reference TRBV7-9 and TRBJ2-2, the complete variable domain reads DTGVSQNPRHKITKRGQNVTFRCDPISEHNRLYWYRQTLGQGPEFLTYFQNEAQLEKSRLLSDRFSAERPKGSFSTLEIQRTEQGDSAMYLCASSPRVQMNTGELFFGEGSRLTVL.

The CDR3 sequence is CASSTSGTYYQVETQYF. The DNA for the CDR3 is TGTGCCAGCAGTACGTCCGGGACATACTACCAAGTGGAGACCCAGTACTTC. V usage is TRBV28 and J usage is TRBJ2-5, with D possibly being TRBD1 (6 bases). This CDR3 spans 17 amino acids. The germline V and J ends were trimmed by 5 bases and 5 bases, with 24 bases remaining between them. The germline V gene has CDR1 MDHEN and CDR2 SYDVKM.

In regard to this clone: Other DNA sequences in the same sample also yield this CDR3. The chain has TRBV6-1 and TRBJ1-5; unclear D gene. The germline CDR1 and CDR2 sequences are MNHNS and SASEGT. This CDR3 comprises 12 residues. The ends were cut back, 1 base at V and 4 bases at J, with 2 bases in the middle. Written as DNA, the CDR3 is TGTGCCAGCAGTGAAGGTAATCAGCCCCAGCATTTT. It specifies CASSEGNQPQHF.

CDR3 nucleotides: TGTGCCAGCAGCAAAGCGAACAACAATGAGCAGTTCTTC. Encoded protein: CASSKANNNEQFF. V is TRBV21-1 and J is TRBJ2-1; the D call in the table, TRBD1, was not verified against the DNA. TRBV21-1 is termed a pseudogene. The CDR3 has 13 amino acids.